This entry features one T cell receptor (beta chain) sequence. Its antigen is unknown. Base qualities are not provided; no much larger clone lies one nucleotide away. This sample is drawn from a study of T cell responses to AZD1222 COVID-19 vaccine listed by TCRdb under 2021. For the study in its entirety: AZD1222 recipients given second doses at about 4 weeks or at about 12 weeks were pooled, since spike-specific TCR depth and breadth were not found to differ between the two schedules. A total of 233 trial participants underwent TCR sequencing, of whom about 200 received two doses of AZD1222 and 26 received two doses of the MenACWY control vaccine. Trial participants were enrolled into age subgroups of 18-55, 56-69 and 70-plus years, which contained 148, 28 and 57 TCR-sequenced participants, respectively.

The CDR3 regions of human TCRbeta chains were subjected to immunosequencing. As for how the authors treated the data: TCRs in the repertoires were matched against a reference library of SARS-CoV-2-specific TCRs that had been generated with the MIRA antigen-specificity platform. Breadth was defined as the fraction of unique TCRs that were SARS-CoV-2-associated, and depth was defined as the fraction of total T cells that were SARS-CoV-2-associated. Using the MIRA data, every spike-specific TCR was mapped to the spike region that the TCR reacted to and assigned to either a CD4 or a CD8 class. Log10-transformed breadth and depth values were compared by one-way ANOVA with Sidak's multiple comparisons tests. TCRdb's version of the immuneACCESS table is confined to in-frame rearrangements and falls short of the full clone set. An unresolved V gene accounts for under half of the shortfall where checked; the remainder is of unknown origin. V and J calls and clone size follow that table, whereas D and trimming were derived from the DNA. This sample comprises approximately 120,000 clones, around 87% of them detected only once. In total, the top ten clones hold 4.5% to 6.5% of the sample.

In the paper's terms, the time point label means: baseline before first vaccination. Vaccinee samples were obtained from the UK trials COV001 and COV002, which included a single-blind randomized controlled phase 2/3 trial of AZD1222 (ChAdOx1 nCoV-19) in healthy adults. Trial participant PBMC samples were collected at day 0 and day 28 after the second dose for TCRbeta chain sequencing. On the study overall, not on this receptor specifically: Epitopes outside the regions mutated in the B.1.351 and B.1.1.7 variants were reportedly recognized by nearly half of the unique spike-specific TCRs. Because no samples from the day 14 peak response were available, repertoires could be characterized only after the peak T cell response. The whole spike protein was spanned by vaccine-associated CD4 TCRs, and dominant responses were seen in regions 160-218 and 743-854. The 56-69-year group was small, and its depth increase did not reach significance, likely because of low power. Spike-specific TCR breadth and depth rose significantly after two AZD1222 doses compared with day 0 and with MenACWY recipients. Participants were mostly white British, with more females than males. The authors suggested clonal diversity may have been underestimated. Conclusions about previously exposed vaccinees are limited because only six or seven AZD1222 recipients were SARS-CoV-2 seropositive at baseline.

At the junction V is shortened by 5 bases and J by 6 bases, with 14 bases in between. The cysteine opens and the phenylalanine closes a CDR3 of 15 amino acids. The kept DNA is CDR3 alone, 45 bases in frame from the first base. The germline V gene encodes CDR1 SGHTA and CDR2 FQGNSA. The TCR was taken from an adult in good health. Sequences were derived from peripheral blood, sampled on day 0 of AZD1222 vaccination. The V gene is TRBV7-2 and the J gene is TRBJ1-6; perhaps TRBD1 is the D gene, with 5 bases matching. The CDR3: CASSPRGSPNSPLHF. The nucleotide sequence reads TGTGCCAGCAGCCCTCGGGGGTCCCCTAATTCACCCCTCCACTTT. With all but the CDR3 taken from the reference TRBV7-2 and TRBJ1-6 genes, the full variable domain is: GAGVSQSPSNKVTEKGKDVELRCDPISGHTALYWYRQSLGQGLEFLIYFQGNSAPDKSGLPSDRFSAERTGGSVSTLTIQRTQQEDSAVYLCASSPRGSPNSPLHFGNGTRLTVT.